The 21 T cell receptor beta chains presented below share a single source sample, sequenced in a study of blood T cells in healthy people across ages. Together with a sample-barcoded 5' primer, a J-beta primer mix was included in a second PCR lasting about 6 to 12 cycles. Using its own MiXCR run on the 5' RACE reads, TCRdb lists one record per CDR3 protein. The data contain about 1.4 million distinct CDR3 sequences, approximately 59% of them singletons. Sample: blood. Receptors were obtained from a man in his late teens or twenties in good health.

This clonotype was recorded a few times. The V call is TRBV15, the J call TRBJ1-1, with 7 bases matching TRBD1. Per germline, CDR1 LNHNV and CDR2 YYDKDF (reference sequence). The CDR3 loop spans 15 amino acids. J was trimmed by 0 bases and V by 5 bases; bases with no gene match: 6. The DNA for the CDR3 is TGTGCCACCAGCTCTGACAGGGCCCTGAACACTGAAGCTTTCTTT. Residues: CATSSDRALNTEAFF.

The chain uses TRBV6-1 and TRBJ2-7; D gene uncertain. Germline assignment: CDR1 MNHNS and CDR2 SASEGT. Deletions cut 3 bases from V and 3 bases from J, with 12 bases between. The CDR3 contains 14 residues. For the CDR3, the DNA is TGTGCCAGCAGTGATCCCCAAACTCTCTACGAGCAGTACTTC. This gives the protein CASSDPQTLYEQYF.

J is TRBJ2-5 and V is TRBV5-1, with 8 positions matching TRBD1. Unmatched junction bases numbered 2, after V lost 3 bases and J lost 4 bases. CDR3 length: 13 residues. From germline, CDR1 is SGHRS and CDR2 YFSETQ. CDR3: CASSWDRPETQYF. DNA for the CDR3: TGCGCCAGCAGCTGGGACAGGCCAGAGACCCAGTACTTC. The full variable domain, with the rest looked up from reference TRBV5-1 and TRBJ2-5, is KAGVTQTPRYLIKTRGQQVTLSCSPISGHRSVSWYQQTPGQGLQFLFEYFSETQRNKGNFPGRFSGRQFSNSRSEMNVSTLELGDSALYLCASSWDRPETQYFGPGTRLLVL.

Notes on this clonotype: A junction boundary mismatches the germline segment, possibly from a read error. V usage is TRBV15 and J usage is TRBJ2-6, with D perhaps matching TRBD1 (5 bases). Per germline, CDR1 LNHNV and CDR2 YYDKDF (reference sequence). The CDR3 loop spans 16 amino acids. The CDR3, as DNA: TGTGCCACCAGCAGGCATGGAAACCCTGGGGCCAACGTCCCGACTTTC. This translates into CATSRHGNPGANVPTF. The variable domain in full, completed from reference TRBV15 and TRBJ2-6, reads DAMVIQNPRYQVTQFGKPVTLSCSQTLNHNVMYWYQQKSSQAPKLLFHYYDKDFNNEADTPDNFQSRRPNTSFCFLDIRSPGLGDTAMYLCATSRHGNPGANVPTFGAGSRLTVL.

The chain uses TRBV4-1 and TRBJ2-2, with 9 bases that match TRBD1. Germline V gene data show CDR1 as MGHRA and CDR2 as YSYEKL. The CDR3 loop spans 18 amino acids. With V trimmed by 0 bases and J by 5 bases, 10 bases remained unmatched. CDR3 loop: CASSQDLYRGLYTGELFF. Written as DNA, the CDR3 is TGCGCCAGCAGCCAAGACCTATACAGGGGGCTTTATACCGGGGAGCTGTTTTTT.

The V gene is TRBV7-9, the J gene TRBJ2-4, with D possibly TRBD2 on 6 matching bases. The germline V gene has CDR1 SEHNR and CDR2 FQNEAQ (reference sequence). The CDR3 sequence is 16 residues long. Trimming left V 2 bases short and J 0 bases short, with 11 bases between. CDR3 loop: CASSLRGGVAKNIQYF. CDR3 coding DNA: TGTGCCAGCAGCTTACGAGGAGGGGTAGCCAAAAACATTCAGTACTTC.

The V and J genes are TRBV20-1 and TRBJ2-3, with a tentative D call TRBD1 (5 bases). Germline values: CDR1 DFQATT, CDR2 SNEGSKA (reference sequence). The CDR3 is 15 amino acids. Trimming stripped 0 bases from V and 2 bases from J, with 12 bases between. The CDR3 loop is CSAREWGKHTDTQYF. CDR3 sequence (DNA): TGCAGTGCTAGAGAGTGGGGCAAACACACAGATACGCAGTATTTT.

The chain combines TRBV7-9 with TRBJ2-3; a weak D match, TRBD1 (5 bases). The CDR3 has 14 amino acids. The germline CDR1 and CDR2 sequences are SEHNR and FQNEAQ (reference sequence). The ends were cut back, 0 bases at V and 4 bases at J, with 8 bases in the middle. In DNA form, the CDR3 reads TGTGCCAGCAGCTTAGCTCGCAGGGCAGATACGCAGTATTTT. This encodes CASSLARRADTQYF.

The V and J genes are TRBV2 and TRBJ2-2; 7 nucleotides line up with TRBD1. The CDR3 extends over 14 amino acids. The V gene end was trimmed by 9 bases and the J gene end by 6 bases; junction bases not matched to a gene: 10. Germline V gene data show CDR1 as SNHLY and CDR2 as FYNNEI. The CDR3 sequence is CASQSTGPPGELFF. The CDR3 region has the DNA TGTGCCAGTCAATCGACAGGGCCCCCCGGGGAGCTGTTTTTT.

The chain uses TRBV4-1 and TRBJ2-7; D not resolved. Germline V lookup: CDR1 MGHRA, CDR2 YSYEKL. The CDR3 covers 14 residues. V was cut by 0 bases and J by 4 bases, with 10 bases left in between. The CDR3 region is CASSQEGNRYEQYF. For the CDR3, the DNA is TGCGCCAGCAGCCAAGAAGGAAATCGGTACGAGCAGTACTTC.

V usage is TRBV6-1 and J usage is TRBJ2-3; 15 bases agree with TRBD2. Germline V lookup: CDR1 MNHNS, CDR2 SASEGT. CDR3 length: 18 amino acids. The V segment lost 5 bases and the J segment 4 bases; nucleotides outside the gene matches: 10. CDR3 in DNA: TGTGCCAGCAGTCCCGTGGGGACTAGCGGGGGGCTCTCAGATACGCAGTATTTT. It yields the protein CASSPVGTSGGLSDTQYF.

Concerning this clonotype itself: A much larger clone is a single base away; this may be a read error. J is TRBJ2-1 and V is TRBV29-1, with TRBD2 matching 14 bases. Germline CDR1 is SQVTM and CDR2 is ANQGSEA. The CDR3 is 19 residues long. DNA for the CDR3: TGCAACGTAGAATGGTCCCGTGGGACTAGCGGGAGAGATTACAATGAGCAGTTCTTC. Translation gives CNVEWSRGTSGRDYNEQFF.

In this sample, this clonotype turned up a few times. The chain carries TRBV4-3 and TRBJ2-7, with D hard to call. The CDR3 runs 15 residues. Trimming removed 1 base at V and 0 bases at J, with 10 bases between. Germline V CDR1 and CDR2: LGHNA, YSLEER. CDR3 sequence reads: CASSQAQAPSYEQYF. CDR3 bases: TGCGCCAGCAGCCAAGCCCAGGCCCCCTCCTACGAGCAGTACTTC.

This chain links TRBV3-1 with TRBJ1-4, with no clear D. V lost 3 bases, J lost 7 bases, and 3 bases lay in between. The germline V gene has CDR1 LGHDT and CDR2 YNNKEL (reference sequence). This CDR3 is built from 11 residues. CDR3 region: CASSQAEKLFF. In DNA, the CDR3 is TGTGCCAGCAGCCAGGCTGAAAAACTGTTTTTT.

This clonotype was found a few times. The V gene is TRBV27, the J gene TRBJ1-4, with D possibly matching TRBD1 (5 bases). This CDR3 contains 16 residues. With 5 bases removed from V and 6 bases from J, the gap between germline ends came to 19 bases. CDR1 MNHEY and CDR2 SMNVEV come from the germline V gene (reference sequence). This CDR3 is CASSPEGKREDEKLFF. In DNA form, the CDR3 reads TGTGCCAGCAGTCCAGAGGGGAAGAGGGAGGATGAAAAACTGTTTTTT.

CDR3 in amino acids: CASKGSGGLMLETQYF. In DNA, the CDR3 is TGTGCCAGCAAGGGCTCAGGGGGGCTTATGCTCGAGACCCAGTACTTC. This chain joins TRBV6-5 and TRBJ2-7; D may be TRBD1 (7 bases). TRBJ2-5 explains the end of the DNA better; the J call may be wrong. The CDR3 runs to 16 residues. The germline gives CDR1 MNHEY, CDR2 SVGAGI.

The chain uses TRBV7-9 and TRBJ2-4, with TRBD2 matching 9 bases. The J call may be wrong; the DNA end is better matched by TRBJ2-7. Germline CDR1 is SEHNR and CDR2 is FQNEAQ (reference sequence). The CDR3 runs to 16 residues. CDR3 bases: TGTGCCAGCAGCGCTGTAGCGGGAGAGTTGATAGGCGAGCAGTACTTC. Protein product: CASSAVAGELIGEQYF.

The CDR3 nucleotides are TGTGCCAGCAGCGACACCCGGGACGGCTACGAGCAGTACTTC. Encoded protein: CASSDTRDGYEQYF. The V call is TRBV11-2, the J call TRBJ2-7; D may match TRBD1 or TRBD2 (5 bases each). The length of the CDR3 is 14 residues. Germline-derived CDR1 and CDR2 are SGHAT and FQNNGV. V was shortened by 5 bases and J by 3 bases, with 14 bases between the two germline ends.

This rearrangement joins TRBV14 to TRBJ2-5, with D unclear. TRBJ2-7 explains the end of the DNA better; the J call may be wrong. From germline, CDR1 is SGHDN and CDR2 FVKESK. The length of the CDR3 is 14 residues. CDR3 DNA sequence: TGTGCCAGCAGCCAGGACCGGCCCCCCTCCGAGCAGTACTTC. Translated: CASSQDRPPSEQYF.

This chain uses TRBV5-5 with TRBJ2-2, with 10 bases matching TRBD1. The ends lost 0 bases at V and 6 bases at J; junction bases unmatched: 8. The germline V gene encodes CDR1 SGHKS and CDR2 YYEKEE (reference sequence). The CDR3 is 17 residues long. The CDR3 DNA reads as TGTGCCAGCAGCTTGGTTACCGGGACAGGGGTAGCCGGGGAGCTGTTTTTT. Translation gives CASSLVTGTGVAGELFF.

The chain employs TRBV6-2 or TRBV6-3 and TRBJ1-1, with 9 bases lining up with TRBD1. The CDR3 contains 17 residues. The J segment lost 1 base and the V segment lost 2 bases, leaving 8 bases of the junction unmatched. Germline CDR1 reads MNHEY; CDR2 reads SVGEGT. The CDR3 region is CASSYGTGQGTNTEAFF. For the CDR3, the DNA is TGTGCCAGCAGTTACGGGACAGGGCAGGGGACGAACACTGAAGCTTTCTTT.